These 5 T cell receptor beta chains were sequenced from one sample in a study of response to subunit inactivated influenza vaccine. TCRdb re-called the RT-PCR reads with MiXCR, one entry per CDR3 protein. This sample yields hundreds of thousands of distinct CDR3 sequences, of which over 10% are seen a single time; about an eighth belongs to the top ten. The material was PBMCs from blood, obtained about 40 days after vaccination. Every receptor here comes from a man in his forties or fifties who received an inactivated influenza vaccine.

The chain employs TRBV12-3 or TRBV12-4 and TRBJ1-2; D unresolved. Trimming pared 7 bases from V and 8 bases from J, leaving 11 bases between. This CDR3 contains 11 residues. The DNA of the CDR3 is TGTGCCAGCACTGCGAAGGGAGGCTACACCTTC. This translates into CASTAKGGYTF.

This clonotype was seen a handful of times. The V call is TRBV6-2 or TRBV6-3, the J call TRBJ2-7; D is unclear. Trimming removed 0 bases from V and 1 base from J, with 13 bases in between. This CDR3 comprises 16 residues. In germline, CDR1 is MNHEY, CDR2 SVGEGT. This chain's CDR3 is CASSYSMIVPSYEQYF. The DNA for the CDR3 is TGTGCCAGCAGTTACTCGATGATCGTTCCATCCTACGAGCAGTACTTC.

V is TRBV10-1 and J is TRBJ1-1; TRBD1 might be the D (5 bases). V gave up 0 bases and J gave up 0 bases, with 11 bases separating them. The CDR3 is made up of 16 amino acids. The germline gives CDR1 WNHNN, CDR2 SYGVQD (reference sequence). In DNA form, the CDR3 reads TGCGCCAGCAGTGAGTCTATCGGACACCTGAACACTGAAGCTTTCTTT. It encodes CASSESIGHLNTEAFF.

The V and J genes are TRBV20-1 and TRBJ2-7; 8 nucleotides match TRBD2. CDR3 length: 14 residues. Germline V gives CDR1 DFQATT, CDR2 SNEGSKA (reference sequence). The junction had 11 bases not matched to a gene; V was cut back by 5 bases and J by 5 bases. The CDR3 DNA is TGCAGTGCTCCCACCAGCGGGAGTAAGAACGAGCAGTACTTC. Amino acids: CSAPTSGSKNEQYF.

In regard to this clonotype: This CDR3 fails to terminate in the conserved phenylalanine or tryptophan, so it likely reflects a read error. The chain is built from TRBV10-3 and TRBJ2-6, with 9 bases identical to TRBD1. CDR1 and CDR2 (germline): ENHRY, SYGVKD. V lost 4 bases to trimming and J lost 0 bases; unmatched junction nucleotides: 10. There are 19 residues in the CDR3. The DNA of the CDR3 is TGTGCCATCAGTGGTCCGGGACAGGGCGGTTTCTCTGGGGCCAACGTCCTGACTCTC. Its protein product is CAISGPGQGGFSGANVLTL.